This TCR beta chain appears in the sequencing data of a study of blood T cell repertoires in COVID-19. Turning to the study itself: In each case, the material was cDNA or gDNA derived from T cells, B-cell-depleted T cells, or PBMCs.

Per the authors' pipeline: Amplification with reference gene primers provided the estimates of nucleated cell counts. Profiled with immunoSEQ multiplex PCR; TCRdb holds only in-frame clones, not every one. V, J and clone size were drawn from that table, and D and trimming were deduced from the DNA. Among approximately 50,000 clones listed, roughly three quarters were seen once. The trim removed 1 base at V and 0 bases at J, leaving 9 bases unmatched. CDR3 length: 19 amino acids. Per germline, CDR1 SGHNT and CDR2 YYREEE (reference sequence). The sequenced material came from peripheral blood. The clonotype comes from a middle-aged man with active or convalescent COVID-19. The chain employs TRBV5-4 and TRBJ2-6; 8 nucleotides line up with TRBD2. The CDR3 loop is CASSLRASGFRSGANVLTF. In DNA, the CDR3 is TGTGCCAGCAGCTTGAGGGCTAGCGGGTTTCGCTCTGGGGCCAACGTCCTGACTTTC.